The T cell receptor (beta chain) under discussion was sequenced for a study of cytomegalovirus exposure and HLA in healthy donors. The wider study: Within the Caucasian-associated ancestry cluster were around 81% of the roughly 380 genotyped donors.

Notes on the study in general: Across donors, sequencing depth was assumed by presence/absence analyses to be roughly uniform. When analyzed later, a missense DCLRE1C variant was found to be linked to TCR beta V- and J-gene trimming. Most TCR beta V segments were productive about 90% or about 30% of the time in an earlier analysis.

Trimming removed 4 bases at V and 7 bases at J, with 20 bases between. CDR1 SGHRS and CDR2 YFSETQ come from the germline V gene. The CDR3 length is 15 residues. Concerning this clone: No antigen is known for it.

A multiplex PCR was run with 60 Vbeta primers and 13 Jbeta primers. This table comes from immunoSEQ multiplex PCR, and its TCRdb copy is limited to in-frame clones, with some not included. The repertoire holds about 150,000 clones, with around 77% as singletons. The material sequenced was PBMCs. The TCR comes from a woman between 40 and 50 years old in good health and CMV-seropositive. The V call is TRBV5-1, the J call TRBJ1-1; tentatively, D is TRBD1 (6 bases). CDR3 in DNA: TGCGCCAGCAGCCCTTCCGGGACAAACGTTGGTGAAGCTTTCTTT. Encoded protein: CASSPSGTNVGEAFF.